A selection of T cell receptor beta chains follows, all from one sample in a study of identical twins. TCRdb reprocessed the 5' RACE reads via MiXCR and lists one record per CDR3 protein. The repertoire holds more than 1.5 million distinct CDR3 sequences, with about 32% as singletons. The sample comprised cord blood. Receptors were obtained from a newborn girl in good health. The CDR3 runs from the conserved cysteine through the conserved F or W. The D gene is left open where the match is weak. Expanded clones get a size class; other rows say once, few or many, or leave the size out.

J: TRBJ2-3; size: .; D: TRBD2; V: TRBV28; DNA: TGTGCCAGCGGTTCGTCGCGGGAGATAGGAGATACGCAGTATTTT; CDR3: CASGSSREIGDTQYF
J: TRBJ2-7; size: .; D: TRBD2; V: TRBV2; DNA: TGTGCCAGCAGTGCGGGGGGGAGAACCTACGAGCAGTACTTC; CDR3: CASSAGGRTYEQYF
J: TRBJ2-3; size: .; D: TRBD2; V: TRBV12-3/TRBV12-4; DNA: TGTGCCAGCAGCCCCTCTAGCGGGGGGACGTCCACAGATACGCAGTATTTT; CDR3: CASSPSSGGTSTDTQYF
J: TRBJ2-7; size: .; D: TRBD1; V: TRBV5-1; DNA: TGCGCCAGCAGCTTGGTGGGACAGGGGGCCCACGAGCAGTACTTC; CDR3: CASSLVGQGAHEQYF
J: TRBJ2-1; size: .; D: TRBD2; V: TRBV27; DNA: TGTGCCAGCATGGGCGGGAGAGGTGATGAGCAGTTCTTC; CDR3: CASMGGRGDEQFF
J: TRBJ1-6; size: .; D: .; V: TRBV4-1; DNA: TGCGCCAGCAGCCGGTCTACGAATTCACCCCTCCACTTT; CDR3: CASSRSTNSPLHF
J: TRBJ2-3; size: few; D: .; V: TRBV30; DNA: TGTGCCTGGAGTGTACGGGGGCATGGGGATACGCAGTATTTT; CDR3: CAWSVRGHGDTQYF
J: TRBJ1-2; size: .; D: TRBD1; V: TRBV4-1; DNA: TGCGCCAGCAGCCAGCGATGGGCAGGGGGCGGCTACACCTTC; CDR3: CASSQRWAGGGYTF
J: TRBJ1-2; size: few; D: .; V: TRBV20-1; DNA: TGCAGTGCTAGGACCCAGCAGGGCTATGGCTACACCTTC; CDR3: CSARTQQGYGYTF
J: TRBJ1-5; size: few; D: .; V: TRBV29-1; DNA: TGCAGCGTTCTCGTGTACAATCAGCCCCAGCATTTT; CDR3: CSVLVYNQPQHF
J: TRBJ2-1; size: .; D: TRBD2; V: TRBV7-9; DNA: TGTGCCAGCAGCTTTATTCGACTAGCAGACTACAATGAGCAGTTCTTC; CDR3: CASSFIRLADYNEQFF
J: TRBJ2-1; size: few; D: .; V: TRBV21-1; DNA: TGTGCCAGCAGCAAAATACCGGCGGGAGGTAGCGGGAGGCCTACCTACAATGAGCAGTTCTTC; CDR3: CASSKIPAGGSGRPTYNEQFF
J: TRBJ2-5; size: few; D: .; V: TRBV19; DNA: TGTGCCAGTAGTAACAGAGCCCAAGAGACCCAGTACTTC; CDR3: CASSNRAQETQYF